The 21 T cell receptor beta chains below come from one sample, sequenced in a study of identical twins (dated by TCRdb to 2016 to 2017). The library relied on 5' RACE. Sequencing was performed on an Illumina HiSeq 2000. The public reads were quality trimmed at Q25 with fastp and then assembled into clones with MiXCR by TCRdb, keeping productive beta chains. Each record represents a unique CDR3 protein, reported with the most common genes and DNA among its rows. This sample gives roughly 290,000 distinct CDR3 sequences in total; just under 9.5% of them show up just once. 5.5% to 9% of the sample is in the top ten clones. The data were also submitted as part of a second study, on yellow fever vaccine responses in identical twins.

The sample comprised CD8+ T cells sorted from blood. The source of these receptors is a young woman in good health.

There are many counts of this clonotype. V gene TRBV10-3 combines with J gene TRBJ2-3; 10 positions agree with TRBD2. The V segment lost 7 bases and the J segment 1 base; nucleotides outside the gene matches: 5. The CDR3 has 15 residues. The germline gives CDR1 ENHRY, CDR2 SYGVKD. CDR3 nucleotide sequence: TGTGCCATCAATGCAGGGACTAGCGGCACAGATACGCAGTATTTT. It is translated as CAINAGTSGTDTQYF.

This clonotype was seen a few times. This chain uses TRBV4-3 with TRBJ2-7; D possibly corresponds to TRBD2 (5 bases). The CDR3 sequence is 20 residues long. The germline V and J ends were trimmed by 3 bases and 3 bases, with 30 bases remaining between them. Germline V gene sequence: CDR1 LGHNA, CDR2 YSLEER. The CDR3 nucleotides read TGCGCCAGCAGCCAGACGAGGAACAGAGGGTACTCGGATATAAACTACGAGCAGTACTTC. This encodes CASSQTRNRGYSDINYEQYF.

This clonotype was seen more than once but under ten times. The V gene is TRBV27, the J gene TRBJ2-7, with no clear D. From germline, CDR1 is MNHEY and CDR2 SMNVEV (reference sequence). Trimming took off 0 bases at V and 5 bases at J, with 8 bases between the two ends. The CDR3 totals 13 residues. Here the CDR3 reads CASSLSSVHEQYF. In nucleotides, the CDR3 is TGTGCCAGCAGTTTATCGTCGGTCCACGAGCAGTACTTC.

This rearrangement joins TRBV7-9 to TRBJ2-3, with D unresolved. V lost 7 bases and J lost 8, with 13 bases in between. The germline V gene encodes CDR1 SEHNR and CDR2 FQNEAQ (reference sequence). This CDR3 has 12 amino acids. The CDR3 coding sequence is TGTGCCAGCACACCCAGCCCGGGTACGCAGTATTTT. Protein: CASTPSPGTQYF.

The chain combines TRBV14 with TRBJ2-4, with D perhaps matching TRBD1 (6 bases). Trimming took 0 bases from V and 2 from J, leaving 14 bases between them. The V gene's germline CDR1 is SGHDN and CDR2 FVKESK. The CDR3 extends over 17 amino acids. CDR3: CASSQDGLTGPKNIQYF. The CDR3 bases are TGTGCCAGCAGCCAAGATGGATTAACAGGGCCCAAAAACATTCAGTACTTC. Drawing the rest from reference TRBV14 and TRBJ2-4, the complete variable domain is EAGVTQFPSHSVIEKGQTVTLRCDPISGHDNLYWYRRVMGKEIKFLLHFVKESKQDESGMPNNRFLAERTGGTYSTLKVQPAELEDSGVYFCASSQDGLTGPKNIQYFGAGTRLSVL.

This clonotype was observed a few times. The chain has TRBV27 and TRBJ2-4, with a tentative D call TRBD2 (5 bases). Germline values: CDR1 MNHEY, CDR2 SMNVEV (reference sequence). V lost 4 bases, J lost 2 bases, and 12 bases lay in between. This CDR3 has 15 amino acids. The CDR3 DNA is TGTGCCAGCAGTTCACTCGGGGATACCAAAAACATTCAGTACTTC. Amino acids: CASSSLGDTKNIQYF.

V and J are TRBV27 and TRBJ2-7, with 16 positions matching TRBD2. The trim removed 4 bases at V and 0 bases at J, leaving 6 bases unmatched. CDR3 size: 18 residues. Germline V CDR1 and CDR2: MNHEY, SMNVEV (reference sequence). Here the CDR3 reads CASSSGTSGRDSSYEQYF. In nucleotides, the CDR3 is TGTGCCAGCAGTTCTGGGACTAGCGGGAGGGATAGCTCCTACGAGCAGTACTTC.

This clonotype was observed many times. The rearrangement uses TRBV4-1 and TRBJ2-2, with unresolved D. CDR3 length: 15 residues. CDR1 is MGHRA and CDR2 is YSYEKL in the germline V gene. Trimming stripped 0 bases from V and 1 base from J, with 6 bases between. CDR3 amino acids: CASSQDAENTGELFF. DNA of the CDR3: TGCGCCAGCAGCCAAGACGCCGAGAACACCGGGGAGCTGTTTTTT.

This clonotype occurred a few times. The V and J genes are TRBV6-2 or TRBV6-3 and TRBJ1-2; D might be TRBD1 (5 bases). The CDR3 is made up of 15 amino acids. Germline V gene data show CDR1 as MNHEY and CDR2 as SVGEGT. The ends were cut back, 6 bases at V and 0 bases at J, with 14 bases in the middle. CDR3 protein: CASRIQDTTNYGYTF. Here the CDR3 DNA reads TGTGCCAGCAGAATTCAGGACACAACTAACTATGGCTACACCTTC.

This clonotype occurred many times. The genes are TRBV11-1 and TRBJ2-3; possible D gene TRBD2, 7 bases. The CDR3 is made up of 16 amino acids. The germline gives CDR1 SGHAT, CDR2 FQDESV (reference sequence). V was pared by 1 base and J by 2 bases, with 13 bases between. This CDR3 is CASSLVEGGLTDTQYF. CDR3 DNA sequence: TGTGCCAGCAGCTTAGTTGAGGGGGGGCTCACAGATACGCAGTATTTT.

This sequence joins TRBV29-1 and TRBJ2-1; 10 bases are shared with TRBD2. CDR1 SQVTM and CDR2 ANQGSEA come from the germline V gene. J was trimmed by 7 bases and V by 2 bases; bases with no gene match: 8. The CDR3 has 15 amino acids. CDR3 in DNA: TGCAGCGTTGAAATACCGCTAGCGGGGGTGAATGAGCAGTTCTTC. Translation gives CSVEIPLAGVNEQFF.

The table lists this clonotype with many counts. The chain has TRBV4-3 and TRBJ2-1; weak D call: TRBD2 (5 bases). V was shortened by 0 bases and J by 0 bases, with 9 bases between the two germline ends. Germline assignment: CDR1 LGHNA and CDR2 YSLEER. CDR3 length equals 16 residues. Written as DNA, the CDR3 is TGCGCCAGCAGCCAAGATCGGGGAAGCTCCTACAATGAGCAGTTCTTC. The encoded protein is CASSQDRGSSYNEQFF.

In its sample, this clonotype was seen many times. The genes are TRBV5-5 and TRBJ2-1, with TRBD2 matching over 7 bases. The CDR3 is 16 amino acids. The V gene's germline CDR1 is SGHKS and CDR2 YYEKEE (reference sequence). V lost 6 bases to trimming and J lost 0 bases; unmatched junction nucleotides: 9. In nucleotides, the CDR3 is TGTGCCAGCAAGGATAGCGGGCCCAGCTCCTACAATGAGCAGTTCTTC. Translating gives CASKDSGPSSYNEQFF.

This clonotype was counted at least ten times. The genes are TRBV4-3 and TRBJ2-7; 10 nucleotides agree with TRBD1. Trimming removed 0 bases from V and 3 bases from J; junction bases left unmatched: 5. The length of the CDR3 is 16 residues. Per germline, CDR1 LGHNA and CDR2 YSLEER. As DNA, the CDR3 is TGCGCCAGCAGCCAAGAAGACAGGGGGCCTTTCTACGAGCAGTACTTC. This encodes CASSQEDRGPFYEQYF.

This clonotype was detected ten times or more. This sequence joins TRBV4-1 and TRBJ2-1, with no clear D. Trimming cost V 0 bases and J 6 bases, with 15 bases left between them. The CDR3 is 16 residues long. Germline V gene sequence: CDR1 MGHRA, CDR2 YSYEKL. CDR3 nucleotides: TGCGCCAGCAGCCAAGATCCAGAACAGACCTCCAATGAGCAGTTCTTC. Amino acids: CASSQDPEQTSNEQFF.

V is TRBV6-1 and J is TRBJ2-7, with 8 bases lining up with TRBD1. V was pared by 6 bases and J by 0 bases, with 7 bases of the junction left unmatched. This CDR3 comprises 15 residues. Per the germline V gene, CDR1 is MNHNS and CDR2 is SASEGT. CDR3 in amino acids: CASSGPGQDSYEQYF. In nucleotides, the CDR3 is TGTGCCAGCAGCGGACCGGGACAGGACTCCTACGAGCAGTACTTC.

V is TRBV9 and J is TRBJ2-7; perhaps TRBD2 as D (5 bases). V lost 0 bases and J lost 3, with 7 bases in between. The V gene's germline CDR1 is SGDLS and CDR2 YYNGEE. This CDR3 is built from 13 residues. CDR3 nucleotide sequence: TGTGCCAGCAGCGTAGGGGCGGGCTACGAGCAGTACTTC. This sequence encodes CASSVGAGYEQYF.

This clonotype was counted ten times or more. CDR3 residues: CASSVRLTVYPTGELFF. The CDR3 DNA is TGTGCCAGCAGCGTCCGCTTGACAGTATACCCCACCGGGGAGCTGTTTTTT. This chain connects TRBV5-5 to TRBJ2-2, with TRBD1 as a possible D gene (5 bases). The V end was cut by 4 bases, the J end by 4 bases, with 20 bases between. Per the germline V gene, CDR1 is SGHKS and CDR2 is YYEKEE (reference sequence). The CDR3 sequence is 17 residues long.

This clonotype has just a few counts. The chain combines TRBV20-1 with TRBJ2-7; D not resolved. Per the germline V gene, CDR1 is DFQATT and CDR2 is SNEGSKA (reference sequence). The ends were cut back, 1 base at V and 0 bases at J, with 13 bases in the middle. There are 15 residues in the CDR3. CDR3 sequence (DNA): TGCAGTGCTAGAGCCAGACTGGAGAGCTCCTACGAGCAGTACTTC. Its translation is CSARARLESSYEQYF.

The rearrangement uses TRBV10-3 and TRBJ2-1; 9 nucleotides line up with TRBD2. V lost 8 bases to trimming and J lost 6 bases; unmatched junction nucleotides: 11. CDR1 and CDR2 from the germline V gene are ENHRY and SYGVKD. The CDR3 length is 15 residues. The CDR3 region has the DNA TGTGCCATCGGGACTGAGCGGGGGGCAATCAATGAGCAGTTCTTC. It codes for CAIGTERGAINEQFF.

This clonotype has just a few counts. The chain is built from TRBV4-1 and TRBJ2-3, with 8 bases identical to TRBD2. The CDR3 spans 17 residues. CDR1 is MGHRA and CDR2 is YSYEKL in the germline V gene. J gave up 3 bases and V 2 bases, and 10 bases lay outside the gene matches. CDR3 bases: TGCGCCAGCAGCCAAAAGAAGACGGGACTAGAAACAGATACGCAGTATTTT. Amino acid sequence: CASSQKKTGLETDTQYF.